This T cell receptor (beta chain) is drawn from a study of preoperative IRX-2 immunotherapy in early breast cancer. Measured with immunoSEQ multiplex PCR; TCRdb has only the in-frame clones, and not every one. The repertoire includes around 25,000 clones, around 75% of them detected once, and around 7% sits in the top ten. Trimming took 5 bases from V and 7 from J; bases not matched to a gene: 5. Germline V gene data show CDR1 as LGHNT and CDR2 as FRNRAP. The CDR3 covers 13 residues. Treatment defined: preoperative locoregional IRX-2 cytokine immunotherapy. Preoperative locoregional IRX-2 cytokine immunotherapy was tested in the phase Ib source study.

The V call is TRBV12-5, the J call TRBJ2-1, with TRBD1 matching over 7 bases. This sample comprised lymph node tissue, obtained after IRX-2 immunotherapy. The clonotype was recovered from a human donor with breast cancer. For the CDR3, the DNA is TGTGCTAGTGGTCCCAACAGGGGTAATGAGCAGTTCTTC. Translating gives CASGPNRGNEQFF. Variable domain in full (rest from reference TRBV12-5 and TRBJ2-1): DARVTQTPRHKVTEMGQEVTMRCQPILGHNTVFWYRQTMMQGLELLAYFRNRAPLDDSGMPKDRFSAEMPDATLATLKIQPSEPRDSAVYFCASGPNRGNEQFFGPGTRLTVL.